This T cell receptor beta chain was retrieved from a study of CD8+ T cells in alopecia areata. cDNA prepared by RNA extraction and subsequent reverse transcription served as the template for sequencing. Clones were read by immunoSEQ multiplex PCR, and TCRdb kept only the in-frame ones, dropping some. The sample yields over 200,000 clones, 57% seen once. This CDR3 is 14 amino acids long. Per germline, CDR1 ENHRY and CDR2 SYGVKD. Between the trimmed V and J ends, which lost 2 bases and 7 bases, there was a span of 12 bases. The sequencing used CD4+ T cells sorted from blood, collected at week 0. The TCR comes from a human donor with alopecia areata. The rearrangement uses TRBV10-3 and TRBJ2-1, with D hard to call. CDR3 region: CAISEAQVGNEQFF. The DNA of the CDR3 is TGTGCCATCAGTGAGGCCCAGGTTGGGAATGAGCAGTTCTTC.